This T cell receptor beta chain emerged from a study of regulatory T cells in long-lasting Graves disease. Whole-study results and caveats: Researchers reported studying only peripheral blood, not thyroid tissue. Persistent patients had a count of shared public clonotypes (approximately 3,000) that exceeded that of new patients (around 970). Persistent disease samples used TRBV28, TRBJ1-2 and TRBJ2-5 preferentially.

The time point is: persistent/refractory GD, antithyroid drugs over 5 years with positive TRAb. Making the TCR library involved RNA that had been extracted from PBMCs. Through Arm-PCR of CDR3 regions and iRepertoire HTBI primers, TCR beta libraries were built. TCRdb re-derived calls from the multiplex PCR reads in MiXCR, one entry per CDR3 protein. This sample has about 340,000 distinct CDR3 sequences, with around a fifth found just once. As to this clonotype: Its antigen remains unknown.

Germline V CDR1 and CDR2: MDHEN, SYDVKM. CDR3 size: 15 residues. V dropped 2 bases and J dropped 0 bases, with 8 bases sitting between them. This sequence was found in a female donor with Graves disease. The sequenced sample was peripheral blood mononuclear cells (PBMCs), obtained when the disease was refractory, from a patient treated with antithyroid drugs. V and J are TRBV28 and TRBJ2-1; D is uncertain. This CDR3 is CASSLAPSSYNEQFF. The CDR3 DNA follows: TGTGCCAGCAGTTTAGCGCCGAGCTCCTACAATGAGCAGTTCTTC.